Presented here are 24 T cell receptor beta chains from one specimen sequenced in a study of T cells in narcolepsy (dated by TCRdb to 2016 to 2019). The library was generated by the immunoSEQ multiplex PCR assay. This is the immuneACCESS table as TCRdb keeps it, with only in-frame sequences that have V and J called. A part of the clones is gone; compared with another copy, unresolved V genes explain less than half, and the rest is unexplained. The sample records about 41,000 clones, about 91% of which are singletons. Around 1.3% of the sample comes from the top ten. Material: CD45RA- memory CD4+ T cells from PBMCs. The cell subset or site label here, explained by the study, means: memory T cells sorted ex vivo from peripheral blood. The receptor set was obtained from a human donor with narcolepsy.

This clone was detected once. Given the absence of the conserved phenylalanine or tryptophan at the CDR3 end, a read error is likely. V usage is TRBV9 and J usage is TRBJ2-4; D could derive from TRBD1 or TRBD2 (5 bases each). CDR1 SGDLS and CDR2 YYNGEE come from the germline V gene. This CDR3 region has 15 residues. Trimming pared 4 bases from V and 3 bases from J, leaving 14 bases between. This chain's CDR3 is CASSPGTLGKNIQYL. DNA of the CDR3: TGTGCCAGCAGCCCCGGGACCTTGGGCAAAAACATTCAGTACCTC.

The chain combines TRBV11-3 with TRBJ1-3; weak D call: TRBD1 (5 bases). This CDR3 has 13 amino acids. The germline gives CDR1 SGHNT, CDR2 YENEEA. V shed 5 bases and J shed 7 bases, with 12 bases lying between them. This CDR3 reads CASSPRGGNTIYF. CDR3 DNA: TGTGCCAGCAGCCCCCGGGGGGGTAACACCATATATTTT.

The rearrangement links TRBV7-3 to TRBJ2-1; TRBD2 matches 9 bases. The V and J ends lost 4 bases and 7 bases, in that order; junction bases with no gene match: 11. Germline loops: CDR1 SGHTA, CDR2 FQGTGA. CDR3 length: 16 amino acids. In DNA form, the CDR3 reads TGTGCCAGCAGCTCTCCAGCGGGAGGAGGTGCAAATGAGCAGTTCTTC. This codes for CASSSPAGGGANEQFF.

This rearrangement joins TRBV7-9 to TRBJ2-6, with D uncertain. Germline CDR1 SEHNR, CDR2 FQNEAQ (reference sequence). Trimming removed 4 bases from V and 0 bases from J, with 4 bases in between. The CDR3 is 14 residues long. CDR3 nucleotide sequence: TGTGCCAGCAGCTACTACTCTGGGGCCAACGTCCTGACTTTC. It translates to CASSYYSGANVLTF.

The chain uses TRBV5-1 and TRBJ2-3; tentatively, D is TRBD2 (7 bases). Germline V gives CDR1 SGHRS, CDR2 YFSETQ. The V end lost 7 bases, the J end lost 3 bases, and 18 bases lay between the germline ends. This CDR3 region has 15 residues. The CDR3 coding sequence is TGCGCCAGCTCCAGAGGGGAGGGGGGTACAGATACGCAGTATTTT. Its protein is CASSRGEGGTDTQYF.

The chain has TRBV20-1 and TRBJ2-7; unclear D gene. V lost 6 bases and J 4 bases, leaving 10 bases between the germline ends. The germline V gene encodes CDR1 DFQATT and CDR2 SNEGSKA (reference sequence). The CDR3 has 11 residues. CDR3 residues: CSARTAYEQYF. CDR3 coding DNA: TGCAGTGCCAGAACAGCTTACGAGCAGTACTTC.

The CDR3 region has the DNA TGTGCCAGCAGCCAAAATACAGGGAAGCAAGAGACCCAGTACTTC. Its protein product is CASSQNTGKQETQYF. The V call is TRBV7-2, the J call TRBJ2-5; the D gene is possibly TRBD1 (6 bases). The germline V and J ends were trimmed by 5 bases and 2 bases, with 15 bases remaining between them. Germline V CDR1 and CDR2: SGHTA, FQGNSA. The CDR3 consists of 15 residues. Filled out from reference TRBV7-2 and TRBJ2-5, the complete variable domain reads GAGVSQSPSNKVTEKGKDVELRCDPISGHTALYWYRQSLGQGLEFLIYFQGNSAPDKSGLPSDRFSAERTGGSVSTLTIQRTQQEDSAVYLCASSQNTGKQETQYFGPGTRLLVL.

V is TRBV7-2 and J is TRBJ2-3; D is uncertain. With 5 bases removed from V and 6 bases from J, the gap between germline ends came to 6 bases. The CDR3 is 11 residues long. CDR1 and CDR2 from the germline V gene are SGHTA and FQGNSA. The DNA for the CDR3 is TGTGCCAGCAGCCCTCAGGATACGCAGTATTTT. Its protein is CASSPQDTQYF.

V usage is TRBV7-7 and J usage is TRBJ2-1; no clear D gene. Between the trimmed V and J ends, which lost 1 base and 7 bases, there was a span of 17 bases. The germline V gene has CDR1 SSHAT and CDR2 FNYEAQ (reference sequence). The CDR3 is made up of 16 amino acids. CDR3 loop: CASSLEVAGESNEQFF. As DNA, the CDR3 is TGTGCCAGCAGCTTAGAGGTAGCCGGAGAAAGTAATGAGCAGTTCTTC. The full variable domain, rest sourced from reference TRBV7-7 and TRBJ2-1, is GAGVSQSPRYKVTKRGQDVTLRCDPISSHATLYWYQQALGQGPEFLTYFNYEAQPDKSGLPSDRFSAERPEGSISTLTIQRTEQRDSAMYRCASSLEVAGESNEQFFGPGTRLTVL.

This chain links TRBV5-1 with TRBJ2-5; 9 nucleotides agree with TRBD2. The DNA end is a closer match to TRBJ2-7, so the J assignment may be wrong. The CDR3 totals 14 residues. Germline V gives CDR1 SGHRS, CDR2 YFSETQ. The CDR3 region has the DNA TGCGCCAGCAGCCCGTATAGCGGGAGAGGCGAGCAGTACTTC. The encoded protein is CASSPYSGRGEQYF.

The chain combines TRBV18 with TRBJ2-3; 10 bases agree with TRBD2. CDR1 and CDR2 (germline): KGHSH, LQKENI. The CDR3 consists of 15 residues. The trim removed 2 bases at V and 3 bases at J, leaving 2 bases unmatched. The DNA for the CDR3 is TGTGCCAGCTCACCAAATAGCGGGGGGACAGATACGCAGTATTTT. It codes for CASSPNSGGTDTQYF.

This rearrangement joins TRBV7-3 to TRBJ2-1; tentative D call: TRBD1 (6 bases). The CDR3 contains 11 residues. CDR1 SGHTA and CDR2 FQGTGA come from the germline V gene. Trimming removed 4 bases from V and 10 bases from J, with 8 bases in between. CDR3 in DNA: TGTGCCAGCAGCTCCGGACAGGAGCAGTTCTTC. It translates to CASSSGQEQFF.

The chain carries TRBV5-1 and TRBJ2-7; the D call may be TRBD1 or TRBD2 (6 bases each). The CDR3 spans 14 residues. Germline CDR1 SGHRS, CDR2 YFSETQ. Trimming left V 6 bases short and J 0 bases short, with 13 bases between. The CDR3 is CASKEGVSSYEQYF. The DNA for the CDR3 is TGCGCCAGCAAGGAGGGGGTTTCCTCCTACGAGCAGTACTTC.

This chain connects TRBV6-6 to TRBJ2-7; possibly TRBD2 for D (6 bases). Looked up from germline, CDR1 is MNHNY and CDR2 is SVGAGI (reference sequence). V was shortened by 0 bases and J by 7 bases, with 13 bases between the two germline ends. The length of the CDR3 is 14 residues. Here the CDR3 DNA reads TGTGCCAGCAGTTACTCGCGGGGTGCGCGGGAGCAGTACTTC. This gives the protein CASSYSRGAREQYF.

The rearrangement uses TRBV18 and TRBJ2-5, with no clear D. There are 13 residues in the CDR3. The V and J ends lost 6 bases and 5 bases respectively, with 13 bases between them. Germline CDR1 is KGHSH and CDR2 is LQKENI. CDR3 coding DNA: TGTGCCAGCTCCCGGCTGATGGGGGAGACCCAGTACTTC. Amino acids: CASSRLMGETQYF. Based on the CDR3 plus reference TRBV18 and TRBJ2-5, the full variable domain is NAGVMQNPRHLVRRRGQEARLRCSPMKGHSHVYWYRQLPEEGLKFMVYLQKENIIDESGMPKERFSAEFPKEGPSILRIQQVVRGDSAAYFCASSRLMGETQYFGPGTRLLVL.

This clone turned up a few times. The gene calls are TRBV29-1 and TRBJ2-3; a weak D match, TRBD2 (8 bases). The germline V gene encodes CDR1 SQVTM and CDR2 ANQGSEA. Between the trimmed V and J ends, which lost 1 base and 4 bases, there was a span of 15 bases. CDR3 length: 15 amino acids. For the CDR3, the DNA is TGCAGCGTTGAAGTCAGGGGGACTAGTCCAGATACGCAGTATTTT. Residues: CSVEVRGTSPDTQYF.

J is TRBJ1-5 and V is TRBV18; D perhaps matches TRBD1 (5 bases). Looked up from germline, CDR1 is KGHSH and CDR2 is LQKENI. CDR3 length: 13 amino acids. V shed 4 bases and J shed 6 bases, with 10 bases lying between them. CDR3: CASSREGSQPQHF. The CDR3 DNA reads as TGTGCCAGCTCACGGGAGGGGAGTCAGCCCCAGCATTTT.

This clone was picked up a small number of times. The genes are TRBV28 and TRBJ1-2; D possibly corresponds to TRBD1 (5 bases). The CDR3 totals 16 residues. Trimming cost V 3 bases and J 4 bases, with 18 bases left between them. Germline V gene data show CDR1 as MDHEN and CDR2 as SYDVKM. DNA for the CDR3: TGTGCCAGCAGTTTCAGAAGACAGCGAGGGGTCTATGGCTACACCTTC. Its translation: CASSFRRQRGVYGYTF.

This chain's CDR3 is CASSIGLAIDTQYF. The CDR3 DNA is TGTGCCAGTAGTATAGGACTAGCAATAGATACGCAGTATTTT. J is TRBJ2-3 and V is TRBV19, with TRBD2 matching 7 bases. The V segment lost 1 base and the J segment 5 bases; nucleotides outside the gene matches: 3. The CDR3 consists of 14 residues. Germline-derived CDR1 and CDR2 are LNHDA and SQIVND (reference sequence).

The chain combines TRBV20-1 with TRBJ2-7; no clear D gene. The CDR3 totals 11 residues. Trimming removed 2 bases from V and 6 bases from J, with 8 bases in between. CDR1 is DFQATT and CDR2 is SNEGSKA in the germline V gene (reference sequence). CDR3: CSARFSREQYF. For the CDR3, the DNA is TGCAGTGCTAGATTCAGCCGCGAGCAGTACTTC.

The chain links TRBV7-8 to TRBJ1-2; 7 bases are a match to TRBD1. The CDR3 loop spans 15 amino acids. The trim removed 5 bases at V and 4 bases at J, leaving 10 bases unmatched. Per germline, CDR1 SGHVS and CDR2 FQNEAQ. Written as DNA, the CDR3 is TGTGCCAGCAGCGCCAGACAGGGAGCCAGCTATGGCTACACCTTC. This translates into CASSARQGASYGYTF.

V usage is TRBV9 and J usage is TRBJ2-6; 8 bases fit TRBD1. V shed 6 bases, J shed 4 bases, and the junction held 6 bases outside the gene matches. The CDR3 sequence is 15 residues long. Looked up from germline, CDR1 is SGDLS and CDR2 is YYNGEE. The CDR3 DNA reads TGTGCCAGCACGAGACAGGGGTCCGGGGCCAACGTCCTGACTTTC. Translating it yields CASTRQGSGANVLTF.

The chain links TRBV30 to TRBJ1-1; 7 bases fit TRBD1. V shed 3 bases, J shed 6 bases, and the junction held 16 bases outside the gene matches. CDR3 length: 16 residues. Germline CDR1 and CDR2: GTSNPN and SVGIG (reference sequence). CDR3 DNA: TGTGCCTGGAGGGGCGCCCACACAGGGGCGCGCGCTGAAGCTTTCTTT. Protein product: CAWRGAHTGARAEAFF. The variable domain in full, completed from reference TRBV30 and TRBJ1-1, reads SQTIHQWPATLVQPVGSPLSLECTVEGTSNPNLYWYRQAAGRGLQLLFYSVGIGQISSEVPQNLSASRPQDRQFILSSKKLLLSDSGFYLCAWRGAHTGARAEAFFGQGTRLTVV.

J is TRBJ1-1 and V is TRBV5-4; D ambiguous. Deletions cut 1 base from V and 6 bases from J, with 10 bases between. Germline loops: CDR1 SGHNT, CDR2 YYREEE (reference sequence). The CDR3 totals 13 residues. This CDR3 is CASSLSPQSEAFF. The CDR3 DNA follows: TGTGCCAGCAGCTTGTCCCCCCAGTCTGAAGCTTTCTTT.